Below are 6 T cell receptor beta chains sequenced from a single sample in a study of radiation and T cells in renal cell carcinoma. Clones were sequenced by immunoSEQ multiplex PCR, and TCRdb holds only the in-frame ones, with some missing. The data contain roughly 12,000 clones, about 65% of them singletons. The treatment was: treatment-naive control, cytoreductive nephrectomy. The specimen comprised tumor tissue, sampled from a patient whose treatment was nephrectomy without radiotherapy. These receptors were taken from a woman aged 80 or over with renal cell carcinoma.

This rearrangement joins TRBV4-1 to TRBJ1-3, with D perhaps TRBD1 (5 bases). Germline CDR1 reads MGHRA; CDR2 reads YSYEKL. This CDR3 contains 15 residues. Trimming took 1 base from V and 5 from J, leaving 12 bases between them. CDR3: CASSQVGRGRNTIYF. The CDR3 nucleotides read TGCGCCAGCAGCCAAGTCGGGAGGGGAAGAAACACCATATATTTT.

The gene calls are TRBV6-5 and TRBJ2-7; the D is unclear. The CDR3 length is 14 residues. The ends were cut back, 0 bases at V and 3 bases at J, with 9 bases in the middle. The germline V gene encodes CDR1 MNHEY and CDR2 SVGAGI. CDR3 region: CASSYSLGYYEQYV. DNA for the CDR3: TGTGCCAGCAGTTACTCGCTGGGGTACTACGAGCAGTACGTC.

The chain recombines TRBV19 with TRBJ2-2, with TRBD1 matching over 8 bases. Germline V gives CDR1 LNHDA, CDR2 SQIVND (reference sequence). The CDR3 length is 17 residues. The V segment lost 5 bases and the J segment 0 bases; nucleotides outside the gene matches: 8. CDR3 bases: TGTGCCAGTAGTCGGGCAGGGGGCTTTGCGAACACCGGGGAGCTGTTTTTT. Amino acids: CASSRAGGFANTGELFF.

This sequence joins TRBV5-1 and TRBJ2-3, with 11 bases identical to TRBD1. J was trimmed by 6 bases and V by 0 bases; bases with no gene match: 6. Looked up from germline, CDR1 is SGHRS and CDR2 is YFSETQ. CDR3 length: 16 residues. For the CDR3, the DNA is TGCGCCAGCAGCTTGGTGGGACAGGGGGTTCGGGATACGCAGTATTTT. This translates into CASSLVGQGVRDTQYF.

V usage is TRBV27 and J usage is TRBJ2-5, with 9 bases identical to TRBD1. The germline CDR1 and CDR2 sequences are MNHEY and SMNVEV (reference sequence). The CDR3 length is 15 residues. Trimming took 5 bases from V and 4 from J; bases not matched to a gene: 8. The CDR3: CASSADRGVGETQYF. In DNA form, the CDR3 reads TGTGCCAGCAGTGCAGACAGGGGGGTAGGAGAGACCCAGTACTTC.

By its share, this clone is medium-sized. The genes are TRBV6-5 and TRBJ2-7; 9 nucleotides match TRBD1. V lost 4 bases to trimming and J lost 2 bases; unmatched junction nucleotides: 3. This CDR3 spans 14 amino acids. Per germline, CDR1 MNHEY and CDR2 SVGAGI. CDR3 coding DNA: TGTGCCAGCAGTTTGACAGGGGGGGCCTACGAGCAGTACTTC. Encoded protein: CASSLTGGAYEQYF.